Below, 26 T cell receptor beta chains from the same sample are listed, as sequenced in a study of blood T cells in healthy people across ages. The authors ran a second PCR of about 6 to 12 cycles using a sample-barcoded 5' primer and a J-beta primer mix. In TCRdb, the 5' RACE reads were re-called with MiXCR into one record per CDR3 protein. Here the sample spans some 900,000 distinct CDR3 sequences, 29% being singletons. Material: blood. These TCRs come from a woman aged 80 or older in good health.

Details on this clonotype: This sequence may be a read error, since a much larger clone differs from it by one base. J is TRBJ2-1 and V is TRBV5-1; D is possibly TRBD1 (5 bases). TRBJ2-7 matches the DNA end more closely, so the J call is doubtful. Germline assignment: CDR1 SGHRS and CDR2 YFSETQ. The CDR3 totals 15 residues. CDR3 sequence: CASTIRAPFSYEQYF. Written as DNA, the CDR3 is TGCGCCAGCACCATCAGGGCCCCCTTCTCCTACGAGCAGTACTTC.

The rearrangement uses TRBV6-6 and TRBJ2-2, with 8 positions matching TRBD1. Germline CDR1 MNHNY, CDR2 SVGAGI (reference sequence). J gave up 7 bases and V 5 bases, and 9 bases lay outside the gene matches. This CDR3 contains 15 residues. The CDR3 coding sequence is TGTGCCAGCAGTACCACAGGGGGACGTTTCGGGGAGCTGTTTTTT. Its translation is CASSTTGGRFGELFF.

This clonotype was seen repeatedly, ten times or more. This chain connects TRBV5-6 to TRBJ2-3; 7 bases map to TRBD1. The ends lost 4 bases at V and 4 bases at J; junction bases unmatched: 12. Germline lookup yields CDR1 SGHDT and CDR2 YYEEEE. The CDR3 sequence is 16 residues long. Here the CDR3 DNA reads TGTGCCAGCAGCCTGAAGGGACAGAGAGCATCAGATACGCAGTATTTT. The encoded protein is CASSLKGQRASDTQYF. Using reference TRBV5-6 and TRBJ2-3 for the parts outside the CDR3, the full variable domain is DAGVTQSPTHLIKTRGQQVTLRCSPKSGHDTVSWYQQALGQGPQFIFQYYEEEERQRGNFPDRFSGHQFPNYSSELNVNALLLGDSALYLCASSLKGQRASDTQYFGPGTRLTVL.

This rearrangement joins TRBV29-1 to TRBJ2-1; TRBD1 matches at 11 bases. Germline lookup yields CDR1 SQVTM and CDR2 ANQGSEA. The CDR3 runs 16 residues. With 3 bases clipped from V and 10 bases from J, the junction kept 14 bases outside the gene matches. Here the CDR3 reads CSVDVPPGQGGGEQFF. The CDR3 nucleotides read TGCAGCGTTGATGTCCCCCCGGGACAGGGGGGCGGAGAGCAGTTCTTC.

This clonotype was counted only a few times. The gene calls are TRBV20-1 and TRBJ1-5, with a weak D call TRBD1 (6 bases). V lost 0 bases to trimming and J lost 1 base, with 10 bases between them. This CDR3 contains 15 residues. The germline CDR1 and CDR2 sequences are DFQATT and SNEGSKA (reference sequence). The DNA for the CDR3 is TGCAGTGCTAGAGATCCGGGGGCGAGCAATCAGCCCCAGCATTTT. Amino acids: CSARDPGASNQPQHF.

Concerning this clonotype: A much larger clonotype is one base distant, so this may be a read error. The J gene is TRBJ2-5, the V gene TRBV18; TRBD1 aligns across 8 bases. The CDR3 contains 16 residues. Per germline, CDR1 KGHSH and CDR2 LQKENI. The V segment lost 2 bases and the J segment 4 bases; nucleotides outside the gene matches: 9. CDR3 sequence reads: CASSPRVRGPGETQYF. The CDR3 nucleotides are TGTGCCAGCTCACCAAGGGTCAGGGGGCCAGGAGAGACCCAGTACTTC.

The sample holds many counts of this clonotype. The chain has TRBV20-1 and TRBJ2-3, with TRBD2 identical over 12 bases. This CDR3 spans 18 amino acids. Germline assignment: CDR1 DFQATT and CDR2 SNEGSKA (reference sequence). The V and J ends lost 0 bases and 6 bases, in that order; junction bases with no gene match: 13. The CDR3 bases are TGCAGTGCTAGAGATCAGGGAACTAGCGGGGGGTCCAGGGATACGCAGTATTTT. Amino acid sequence: CSARDQGTSGGSRDTQYF.

This clonotype was seen ten or more times. The chain couples TRBV7-9 to TRBJ2-7; TRBD2 might be the D (5 bases). V gave up 5 bases and J gave up 3 bases, with 11 bases separating them. The CDR3 is 13 residues long. Germline CDR1 SEHNR, CDR2 FQNEAQ (reference sequence). Here the CDR3 reads CASSPVEGYEQYF. CDR3 in DNA: TGTGCCAGCAGCCCAGTCGAGGGCTACGAGCAGTACTTC.

Concerning this clonotype: Mismatch with germline at one junction end may stem from a read error. The rearrangement joins TRBV5-8 to TRBJ2-7; 8 nucleotides agree with TRBD1. CDR1 is SGHTS and CDR2 is YDEGEE in the germline V gene. The CDR3 is made up of 15 amino acids. CDR3 loop: CVSSWGTGNPSEQYF. For the CDR3, the DNA is TGTGTCAGCAGCTGGGGGACAGGAAACCCCTCCGAGCAGTACTTC.

This clonotype appeared many times. The CDR3 region is CASSYGEAYGYTF. As DNA, the CDR3 is TGTGCCAGCAGTTACGGAGAGGCCTATGGCTACACCTTC. The gene calls are TRBV12-3 or TRBV12-4 and TRBJ1-2, with D unresolved. Trimming cost V 4 bases and J 4 bases, with 10 bases left between them. The length of the CDR3 is 13 residues.

Concerning this clonotype itself: A much bigger clone sits one base away, suggesting this may be a read error. The chain couples TRBV7-2 to TRBJ2-5; D perhaps matches TRBD2 (6 bases). Germline lookup yields CDR1 SGHTA and CDR2 FQGNSA. The CDR3 extends over 15 amino acids. The CDR3 region is CAGSRRTAGQETQYF. The CDR3 DNA reads as TGTGCCGGCAGCCGACGGACCGCGGGGCAAGAGACCCAGTACTTC.

This clonotype was seen at least ten times. V usage is TRBV12-3 or TRBV12-4 and J usage is TRBJ2-3; possible D gene TRBD1, 5 bases. The length of the CDR3 is 15 residues. V was clipped by 3 bases and J by 1 base, with 11 bases between them. The CDR3 sequence is CASSFRQRGTDTQYF. CDR3 coding DNA: TGTGCCAGCAGTTTTAGACAGAGAGGCACAGATACGCAGTATTTT.

The chain joins TRBV30 to TRBJ1-2, with D unresolved. The V and J ends lost 4 bases and 7 bases respectively, with 25 bases between them. The CDR3 totals 16 residues. Per germline, CDR1 GTSNPN and CDR2 SVGIG (reference sequence). The CDR3 coding sequence is TGTGCCTGGACCCGGAGGACGGAGTTGATAGACTCTGGCTACACCTTC. The encoded protein is CAWTRRTELIDSGYTF.

The chain is built from TRBV7-9 and TRBJ2-4, with 9 bases that match TRBD1. V shed 1 base and J 7 bases; nucleotides not matched to a gene: 11. Per germline, CDR1 SEHNR and CDR2 FQNEAQ (reference sequence). The CDR3 sequence is 17 residues long. DNA for the CDR3: TGTGCCAGCAGCTTAGTAGGAGGGACAGGGTTAGTCAACATTCAGTACTTC. As protein: CASSLVGGTGLVNIQYF. Filled out from reference TRBV7-9 and TRBJ2-4, the complete variable domain reads DTGVSQNPRHKITKRGQNVTFRCDPISEHNRLYWYRQTLGQGPEFLTYFQNEAQLEKSRLLSDRFSAERPKGSFSTLEIQRTEQGDSAMYLCASSLVGGTGLVNIQYFGAGTRLSVL.

Remarks on this clonotype: This could be a read error, since a much larger clone is one nucleotide away. The chain recombines TRBV5-1 with TRBJ2-5, with D perhaps matching TRBD2 (7 bases). The CDR3 runs 14 residues. V was cut by 2 bases and J by 11 bases, with 19 bases left in between. Germline CDR1 and CDR2: SGHRS and YFSETQ. This chain's CDR3 is CASSLAGHLNEQYF. CDR3 nucleotide sequence: TGCGCCAGCAGCTTAGCGGGACACCTCAATGAGCAGTACTTC. Full variable domain (remainder filled in from reference TRBV5-1 and TRBJ2-5): KAGVTQTPRYLIKTRGQQVTLSCSPISGHRSVSWYQQTPGQGLQFLFEYFSETQRNKGNFPGRFSGRQFSNSRSEMNVSTLELGDSALYLCASSLAGHLNEQYFGPGTRLLVL.

Worth noting for this clonotype: Relative to the germline gene, one junction end is altered; a read error may explain this. The J gene is TRBJ2-7, the V gene TRBV5-1; tentative D call: TRBD2 (6 bases). CDR3 length: 17 residues. Germline loops: CDR1 SGHRS, CDR2 YFSETQ. The CDR3 reads CASGLRAVGDFPYEQYF. The CDR3 DNA sequence: TGCGCCAGCGGCTTGCGGGCCGTAGGGGACTTCCCCTACGAGCAGTACTTC.

The table lists this clonotype with a few counts. The chain links TRBV28 to TRBJ2-7; D is tentatively TRBD1 or TRBD2 (5 bases each). The CDR3 has 15 residues. CDR1 and CDR2 from the germline V gene are MDHEN and SYDVKM. Trimming left V 7 bases short and J 4 bases short, with 20 bases between. CDR3: CASTQNPRGGYEQYF. The CDR3 region has the DNA TGTGCCAGCACTCAAAATCCCCGGGGCGGGTACGAGCAGTACTTC.

This clonotype was detected only once. This chain links TRBV7-2 with TRBJ2-4; D call uncertain. CDR3 length equals 14 residues. Deletions cut 1 base from V and 8 bases from J, with 12 bases between. Germline CDR1 is SGHTA and CDR2 is FQGNSA. DNA for the CDR3: TGTGCCAGCAGCTTAGGAAAGGGCTCGGACATTCAGTACTTC. Protein product: CASSLGKGSDIQYF.

In the case of this clonotype: A clone one base away is much larger, so this may be a read error. J is TRBJ1-5 and V is TRBV6-5; D not certain. V lost 0 bases and J 2 bases, leaving 8 bases between the germline ends. The CDR3 covers 15 residues. Germline CDR1 is MNHEY and CDR2 is SVGAGI. CDR3 loop: CASSYSDEGNQPQHF. The CDR3 nucleotides are TGTGCCAGCAGTTACTCGGACGAAGGCAATCAGCCCCAGCATTTT.

With regard to this clonotype: A much larger clone lies a single base off, so this may be a read error. This chain uses TRBV29-1 with TRBJ1-2; D is unclear. Germline CDR1 SQVTM, CDR2 ANQGSEA. This CDR3 has 10 amino acids. Trimming removed 3 bases at V and 12 bases at J, with 11 bases between. The DNA for the CDR3 is TGCAGCGTTGACATTCAAGGCCACACCTTC. Amino acids: CSVDIQGHTF.

This clonotype was detected ten times or more. The CDR3 protein is CASSLTSVGETQYF. CDR3 DNA: TGTGCCAGCAGCTTGACTAGCGTAGGGGAGACCCAGTACTTC. The rearrangement joins TRBV7-2 to TRBJ2-5; 8 nucleotides match TRBD2. Looked up from germline, CDR1 is SGHTA and CDR2 is FQGNSA. The CDR3 covers 14 residues. V lost 3 bases, J lost 5 bases, and 5 bases stayed unmatched.

This clonotype was detected a few times. This rearrangement joins TRBV6-2 or TRBV6-3 to TRBJ1-5, with a possible D match to TRBD1 (6 bases). The V end lost 6 bases, the J end lost 3 bases, and 12 bases lay between the germline ends. The CDR3 contains 14 residues. CDR1 and CDR2 (germline): MNHEY, SVGEGT. The CDR3 reads CASRYGGNNQPQHF. In nucleotides, the CDR3 is TGTGCCAGCAGATACGGGGGCAACAATCAGCCCCAGCATTTT.

This clonotype was seen at least ten times. The V gene is TRBV20-1, the J gene TRBJ2-7; 7 nucleotides line up with TRBD1. Trimming cost V 6 bases and J 4 bases; bases outside gene matches: 9. The CDR3 contains 13 residues. Germline loops: CDR1 DFQATT, CDR2 SNEGSKA (reference sequence). CDR3 in DNA: TGCAGTGCCGAGGGGCCAGGGGGTTACGAGCAGTACTTC. Its protein is CSAEGPGGYEQYF.

The chain couples TRBV6-5 to TRBJ1-1, with D possibly being TRBD1 (5 bases). Between the trimmed V and J ends, which lost 2 bases and 1 base, there was a span of 8 bases. Germline CDR1 MNHEY, CDR2 SVGAGI. This CDR3 is built from 14 residues. This CDR3 is CASSYGGSNTEAFF. For the CDR3, the DNA is TGTGCCAGCAGTTACGGGGGTTCGAACACTGAAGCTTTCTTT.

This clonotype appeared once. J is TRBJ2-1 and V is TRBV4-3; 7 positions agree with TRBD2. CDR3 length: 15 amino acids. CDR1 is LGHNA and CDR2 is YSLEER in the germline V gene. Unmatched junction bases numbered 11, after V lost 5 bases and J lost 7 bases. In nucleotides, the CDR3 is TGCGCCAGCAGCGTATTGGGGGGGAGAGGGAATGAGCAGTTCTTC. Encoded protein: CASSVLGGRGNEQFF.

This clonotype turned up a few times. A much more abundant neighbour one base away suggests this may be a read error. The chain uses TRBV6-2 or TRBV6-3 and TRBJ2-4; 10 nucleotides align to TRBD1. V was clipped by 5 bases and J by 0 bases; unmatched bases: 16. CDR1 and CDR2 (germline): MNHEY, SVGEGT. CDR3 length equals 20 residues. CDR3 nucleotides: TGTGCCAGCAGTAACTATCTCGGGACAGGGGCCACGCTAGCCAAAAACATTCAGTACTTC. It translates to CASSNYLGTGATLAKNIQYF.